Listed here are 3 T cell receptor beta chains from one sample, sequenced in a study of cytomegalovirus exposure and HLA in healthy donors. PCR employed 60 Vbeta and 13 Jbeta primers. Some clones are missing from TCRdb's copy, which holds only in-frame ones; the method was immunoSEQ multiplex PCR. The data contain under 250,000 clones, around 80% of them singletons. Sequenced: PBMCs. Every receptor here comes from a boy between 5 and 17 years old in good health and CMV-seronegative.

This sequence joins TRBV19 and TRBJ1-1; D might be TRBD1 (5 bases). The germline V gene has CDR1 LNHDA and CDR2 SQIVND (reference sequence). The ends were cut back, 7 bases at V and 5 bases at J, with 20 bases in the middle. This CDR3 has 15 amino acids. The CDR3 region is CASNGALGRKTEAFF. The CDR3 DNA is TGTGCCAGTAATGGGGCCCTGGGCAGAAAGACTGAAGCTTTCTTT.

This rearrangement joins TRBV5-6 to TRBJ1-5; 10 bases align to TRBD1. With V trimmed by 4 bases and J by 7 bases, 2 bases remained unmatched. The CDR3 totals 13 residues. CDR1 and CDR2 from the germline V gene are SGHDT and YYEEEE. The CDR3 DNA sequence: TGTGCCAGCAGCCGGGACAGGGGACAGCCCCAGCATTTT. It codes for CASSRDRGQPQHF. The whole variable domain, filled in from reference TRBV5-6 and TRBJ1-5, reads DAGVTQSPTHLIKTRGQQVTLRCSPKSGHDTVSWYQQALGQGPQFIFQYYEEEERQRGNFPDRFSGHQFPNYSSELNVNALLLGDSALYLCASSRDRGQPQHFGDGTRLSIL.

V and J are TRBV5-1 and TRBJ2-3, with 12 nucleotides matching TRBD2. Germline-derived CDR1 and CDR2 are SGHRS and YFSETQ. This CDR3 region has 17 residues. The J segment lost 5 bases and the V segment lost 0 bases, leaving 7 bases of the junction unmatched. Written as DNA, the CDR3 is TGCGCCAGCAGCTTGGGGCGGACTAGCGGGACCGGAGATACGCAGTATTTT. It encodes CASSLGRTSGTGDTQYF. Full variable domain (remainder filled in from reference TRBV5-1 and TRBJ2-3): KAGVTQTPRYLIKTRGQQVTLSCSPISGHRSVSWYQQTPGQGLQFLFEYFSETQRNKGNFPGRFSGRQFSNSRSEMNVSTLELGDSALYLCASSLGRTSGTGDTQYFGPGTRLTVL.